The entry below describes one TCR beta chain. This sample is part of a study of human T cells and chemical hapten exposure. Study information: A roughly 2 cm by roughly 2 cm inner upper arm patch received 2% DPC for sensitization.

Specified time point: pre-sensitization, week 0. As for treatment: therapeutic diphenylcyclopropenone sensitization with weekly scalp DPC. Blood draws came first, before each patch test. TCRdb recomputed calls from the RACE reads with MiXCR, one row per CDR3 protein. Among around 100,000 distinct CDR3 sequences listed, 10% to 13% were seen once. With V trimmed by 8 bases and J by 4 bases, 5 bases remained unmatched. The CDR3 covers 13 residues. Germline loops: CDR1 LGHDT, CDR2 YNNKEL (reference sequence). Sample: whole blood, taken in connection with sensitization to the hapten diphenylcyclopropenone (DPC). The origin of this receptor is a woman aged 55 to 70 with alopecia areata. Some clones in this sample may be carry-over from other donors' samples. The chain combines TRBV3-1 with TRBJ2-1, with TRBD1 matching over 7 bases. As DNA, the CDR3 is TGTGCCAGCGCGACAGGGACGTACAATGAGCAGTTCTTC. Amino acids: CASATGTYNEQFF.